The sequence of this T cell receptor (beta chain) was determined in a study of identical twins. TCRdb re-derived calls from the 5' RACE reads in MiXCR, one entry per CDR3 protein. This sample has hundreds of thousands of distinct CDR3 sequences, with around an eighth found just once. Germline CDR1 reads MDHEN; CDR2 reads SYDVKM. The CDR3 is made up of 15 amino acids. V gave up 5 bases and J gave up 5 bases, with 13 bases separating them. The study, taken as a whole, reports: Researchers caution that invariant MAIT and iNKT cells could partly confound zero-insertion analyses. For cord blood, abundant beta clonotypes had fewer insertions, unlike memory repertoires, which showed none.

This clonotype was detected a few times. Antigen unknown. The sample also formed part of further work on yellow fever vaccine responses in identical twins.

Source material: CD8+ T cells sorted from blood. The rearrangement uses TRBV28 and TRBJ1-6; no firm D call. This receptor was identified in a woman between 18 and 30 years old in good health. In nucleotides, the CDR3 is TGTGCCAGCAGTCTATTTGGAATCCATAATTCACCCCTCCACTTT. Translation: CASSLFGIHNSPLHF.